This entry concerns a single TCR beta chain. This sample was taken from a study of blood T cell repertoires in COVID-19. Study as a whole: Acute and convalescent COVID-19 samples came from the United States, Italy and Spain.

From germline, CDR1 is MNHNY and CDR2 SVGAGI (reference sequence). The CDR3 extends over 12 amino acids. Trimming removed 6 bases from V and 10 bases from J; junction bases left unmatched: 8. Measured with immunoSEQ multiplex PCR; TCRdb has only the in-frame clones, and not every one. The sample contains around 140,000 clones, 65% to 90% of which appear only once. Sequences were obtained from peripheral blood. The sequence derives from a human donor in a cohort sampled during active COVID-19. The V and J genes are TRBV6-6 and TRBJ2-7; TRBD1 aligns across 8 bases. CDR3 DNA sequence: TGTGCCAGCAGGGGGACAGGTAATCTACAGTACTTC. Protein sequence: CASRGTGNLQYF.